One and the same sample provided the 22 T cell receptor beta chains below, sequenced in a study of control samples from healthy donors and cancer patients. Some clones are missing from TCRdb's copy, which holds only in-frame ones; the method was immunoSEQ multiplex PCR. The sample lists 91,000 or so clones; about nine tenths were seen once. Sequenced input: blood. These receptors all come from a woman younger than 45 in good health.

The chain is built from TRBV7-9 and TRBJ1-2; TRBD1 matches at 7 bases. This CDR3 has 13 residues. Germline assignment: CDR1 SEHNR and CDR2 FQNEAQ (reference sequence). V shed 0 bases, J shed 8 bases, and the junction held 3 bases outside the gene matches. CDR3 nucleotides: TGTGCCAGCAGCTTAGCAGGGGGCGGAGGCTACACCTTC. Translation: CASSLAGGGGYTF.

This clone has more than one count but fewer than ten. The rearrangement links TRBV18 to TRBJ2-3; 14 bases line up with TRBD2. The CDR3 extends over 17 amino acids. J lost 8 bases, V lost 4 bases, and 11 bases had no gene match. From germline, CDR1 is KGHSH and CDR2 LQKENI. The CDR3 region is CASSLPGLAGASGTQYF. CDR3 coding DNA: TGTGCCAGCTCACTCCCGGGACTAGCGGGGGCATCGGGTACGCAGTATTTT. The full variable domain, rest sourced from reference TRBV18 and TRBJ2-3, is NAGVMQNPRHLVRRRGQEARLRCSPMKGHSHVYWYRQLPEEGLKFMVYLQKENIIDESGMPKERFSAEFPKEGPSILRIQQVVRGDSAAYFCASSLPGLAGASGTQYFGPGTRLTVL.

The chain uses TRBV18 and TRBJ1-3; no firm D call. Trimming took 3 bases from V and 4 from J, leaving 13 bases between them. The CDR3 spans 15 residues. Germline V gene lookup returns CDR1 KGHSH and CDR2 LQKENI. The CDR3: CASSPAQTGGNTIYF. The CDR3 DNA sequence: TGTGCCAGCTCACCCGCCCAAACGGGCGGAAACACCATATATTTT. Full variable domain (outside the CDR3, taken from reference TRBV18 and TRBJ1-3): NAGVMQNPRHLVRRRGQEARLRCSPMKGHSHVYWYRQLPEEGLKFMVYLQKENIIDESGMPKERFSAEFPKEGPSILRIQQVVRGDSAAYFCASSPAQTGGNTIYFGEGSWLTVV.

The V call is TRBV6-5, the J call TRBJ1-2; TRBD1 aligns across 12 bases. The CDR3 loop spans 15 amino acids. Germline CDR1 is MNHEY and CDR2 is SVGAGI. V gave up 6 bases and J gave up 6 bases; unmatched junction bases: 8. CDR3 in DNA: TGTGCCAGCAGGGACCGGGACAGGGGGCGCGATGGCTACACCTTC. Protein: CASRDRDRGRDGYTF.

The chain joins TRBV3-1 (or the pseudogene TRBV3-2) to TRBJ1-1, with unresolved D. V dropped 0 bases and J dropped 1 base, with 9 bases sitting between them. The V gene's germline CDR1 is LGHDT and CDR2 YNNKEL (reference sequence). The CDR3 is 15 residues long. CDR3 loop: CASSQDEIWNTEAFF. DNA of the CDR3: TGTGCCAGCAGCCAAGATGAGATCTGGAACACTGAAGCTTTCTTT.

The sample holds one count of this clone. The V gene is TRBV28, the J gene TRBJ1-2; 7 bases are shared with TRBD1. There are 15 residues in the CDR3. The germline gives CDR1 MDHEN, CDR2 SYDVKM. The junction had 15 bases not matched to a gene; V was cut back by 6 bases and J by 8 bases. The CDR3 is CASSTLPDRVGGYTF. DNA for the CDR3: TGTGCCAGCAGCACACTACCCGACAGGGTGGGAGGCTACACCTTC.

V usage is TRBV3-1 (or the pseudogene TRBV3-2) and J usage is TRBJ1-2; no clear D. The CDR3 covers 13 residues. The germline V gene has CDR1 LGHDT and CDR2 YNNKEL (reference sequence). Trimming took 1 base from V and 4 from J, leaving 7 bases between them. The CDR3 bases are TGTGCCAGCAGCCAAGTCCGAGGCTATGGCTACACCTTC. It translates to CASSQVRGYGYTF.

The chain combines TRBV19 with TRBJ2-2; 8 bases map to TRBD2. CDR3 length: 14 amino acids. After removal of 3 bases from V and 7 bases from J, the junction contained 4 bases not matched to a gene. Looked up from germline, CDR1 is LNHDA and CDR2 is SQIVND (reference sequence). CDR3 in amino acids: CASSMVREGGELFF. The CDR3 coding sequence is TGTGCCAGTAGTATGGTTCGGGAGGGCGGGGAGCTGTTTTTT.

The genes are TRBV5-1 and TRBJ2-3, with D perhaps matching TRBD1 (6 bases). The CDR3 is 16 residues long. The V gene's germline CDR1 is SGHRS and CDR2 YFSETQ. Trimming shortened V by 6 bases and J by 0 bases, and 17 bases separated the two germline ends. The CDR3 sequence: CASNAEAGASTDTQYF. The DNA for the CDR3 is TGCGCCAGCAACGCGGAGGCAGGGGCTAGCACAGATACGCAGTATTTT.

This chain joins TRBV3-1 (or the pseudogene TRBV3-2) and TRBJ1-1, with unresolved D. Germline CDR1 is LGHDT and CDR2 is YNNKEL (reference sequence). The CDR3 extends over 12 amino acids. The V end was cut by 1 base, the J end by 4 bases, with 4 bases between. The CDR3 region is CASSQASTEAFF. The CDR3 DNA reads TGTGCCAGCAGCCAAGCATCCACTGAAGCTTTCTTT.

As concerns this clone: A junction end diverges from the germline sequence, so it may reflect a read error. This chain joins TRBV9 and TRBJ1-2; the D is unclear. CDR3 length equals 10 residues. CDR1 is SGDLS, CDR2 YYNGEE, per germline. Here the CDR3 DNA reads TGTGCCAGCAGCGGCGCTGAACCCCTTTTC. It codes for CASSGAEPLF. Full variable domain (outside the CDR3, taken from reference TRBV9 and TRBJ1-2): DSGVTQTPKHLITATGQRVTLRCSPRSGDLSVYWYQQSLDQGLQFLIQYYNGEERAKGNILERFSAQQFPDLHSELNLSSLELGDSALYFCASSGAEPLFGSGTRLTVV.

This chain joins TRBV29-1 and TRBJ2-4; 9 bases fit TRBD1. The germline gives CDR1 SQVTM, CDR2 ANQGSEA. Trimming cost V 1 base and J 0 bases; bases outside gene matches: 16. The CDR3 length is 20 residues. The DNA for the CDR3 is TGCAGCGTTGAAGTGGGGTTGGGACAGGGTCGTCAGTTAGCCAAAAACATTCAGTACTTC. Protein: CSVEVGLGQGRQLAKNIQYF.

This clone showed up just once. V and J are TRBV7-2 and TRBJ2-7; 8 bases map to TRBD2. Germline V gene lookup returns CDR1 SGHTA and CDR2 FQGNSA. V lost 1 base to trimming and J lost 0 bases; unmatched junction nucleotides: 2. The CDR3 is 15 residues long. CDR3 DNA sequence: TGTGCCAGCAGCTTAGGTAGCGGGACCTCCTACGAGCAGTACTTC. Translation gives CASSLGSGTSYEQYF.

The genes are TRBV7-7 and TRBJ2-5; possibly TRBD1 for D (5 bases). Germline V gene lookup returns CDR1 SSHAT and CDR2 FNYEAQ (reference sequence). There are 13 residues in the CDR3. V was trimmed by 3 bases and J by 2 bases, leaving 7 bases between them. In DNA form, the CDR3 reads TGTGCCAGCAGCTTGGACACGCAAGAGACCCAGTACTTC. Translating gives CASSLDTQETQYF.

CDR3 in amino acids: CASSHTSGRGRETQYF. For the CDR3, the DNA is TGTGCCAGCAGCCATACTAGCGGGAGGGGAAGGGAGACCCAGTACTTC. This rearrangement joins TRBV3-1 (or the pseudogene TRBV3-2) to TRBJ2-5; 13 nucleotides align to TRBD2. Looked up from germline, CDR1 is LGHDT and CDR2 is YNNKEL (reference sequence). This CDR3 is 16 amino acids long. Germline trimming cut 3 bases from V and 5 bases from J; bases unmatched to any gene: 6.

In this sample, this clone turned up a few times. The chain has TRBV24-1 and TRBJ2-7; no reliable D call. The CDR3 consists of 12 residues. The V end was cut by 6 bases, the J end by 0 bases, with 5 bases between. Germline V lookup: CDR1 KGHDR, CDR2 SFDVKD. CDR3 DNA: TGTGCCACCAGTTCTCACTCCTACGAGCAGTACTTC. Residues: CATSSHSYEQYF.

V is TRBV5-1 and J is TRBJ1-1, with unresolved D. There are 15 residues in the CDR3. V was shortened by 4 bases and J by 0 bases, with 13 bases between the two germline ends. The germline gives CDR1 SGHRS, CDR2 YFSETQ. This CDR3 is CASSGSGGMNTEAFF. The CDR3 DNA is TGCGCCAGCAGCGGCTCAGGCGGGATGAACACTGAAGCTTTCTTT.

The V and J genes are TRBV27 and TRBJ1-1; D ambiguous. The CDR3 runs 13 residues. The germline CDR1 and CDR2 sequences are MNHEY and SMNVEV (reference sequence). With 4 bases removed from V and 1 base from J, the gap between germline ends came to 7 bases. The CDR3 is CASSWRSNTEAFF. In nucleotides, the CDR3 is TGTGCCAGCAGTTGGAGGTCGAACACTGAAGCTTTCTTT.

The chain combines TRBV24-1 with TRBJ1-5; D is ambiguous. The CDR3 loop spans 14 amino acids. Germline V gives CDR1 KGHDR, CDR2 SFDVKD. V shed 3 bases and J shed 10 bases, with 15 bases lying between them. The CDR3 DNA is TGTGCCACCAGTGATACACGGACCAACGGACCCCAGCATTTT. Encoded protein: CATSDTRTNGPQHF.

The CDR3: CASRPSSYEQYF. The CDR3 DNA reads TGTGCCAGCAGGCCTTCTTCCTACGAGCAGTACTTC. The V and J genes are TRBV11-3 and TRBJ2-7, with unresolved D. Trimming took off 6 bases at V and 1 base at J, with 7 bases between the two ends. The CDR3 is made up of 12 amino acids. Looked up from germline, CDR1 is SGHNT and CDR2 is YENEEA.

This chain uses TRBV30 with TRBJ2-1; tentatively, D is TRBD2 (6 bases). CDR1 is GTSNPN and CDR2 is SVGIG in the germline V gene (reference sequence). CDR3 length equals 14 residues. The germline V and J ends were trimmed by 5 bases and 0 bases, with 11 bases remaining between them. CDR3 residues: CAWQRAFSYNEQFF. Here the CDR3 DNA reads TGTGCCTGGCAGCGGGCGTTCTCCTACAATGAGCAGTTCTTC.

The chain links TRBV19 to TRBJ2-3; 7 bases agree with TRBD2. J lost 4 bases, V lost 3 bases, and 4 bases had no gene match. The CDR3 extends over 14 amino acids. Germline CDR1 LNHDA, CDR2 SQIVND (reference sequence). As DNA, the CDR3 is TGTGCCAGTAGTATGGAGCGGGGCGCAGATACGCAGTATTTT. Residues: CASSMERGADTQYF.